This T cell receptor beta chain is from a study of blood T cell repertoires in COVID-19. Overall study context: Acute-phase and convalescent COVID-19 samples originated in the United States, Italy and Spain. T cells, B-cell-depleted T cells, or PBMCs provided the cDNA or gDNA that served as material.

Source study methods: Estimation of nucleated cell counts was performed using reference gene primer amplification. Measured with immunoSEQ multiplex PCR; TCRdb has only the in-frame clones, and not every one. V, J and clone size are those of that table, while D and trimming were read from the DNA. The repertoire holds roughly 40,000 clones, with over 70% as singletons. CDR1 SGHRS and CDR2 YFSETQ come from the germline V gene. Trimming cost V 6 bases and J 8 bases; bases outside gene matches: 4. The CDR3 consists of 13 residues. The sequenced sample consisted of peripheral blood. The TCR was taken from a human donor in a cohort sampled during active COVID-19. The chain uses TRBV5-1 and TRBJ2-1; 11 nucleotides line up with TRBD2. CDR3 protein: CASKLAGVDEQFF. The CDR3 nucleotides read TGCGCCAGCAAACTAGCGGGAGTCGATGAGCAGTTCTTC. The complete variable domain, with remaining parts taken from reference TRBV5-1 and TRBJ2-1, reads KAGVTQTPRYLIKTRGQQVTLSCSPISGHRSVSWYQQTPGQGLQFLFEYFSETQRNKGNFPGRFSGRQFSNSRSEMNVSTLELGDSALYLCASKLAGVDEQFFGPGTRLTVL.